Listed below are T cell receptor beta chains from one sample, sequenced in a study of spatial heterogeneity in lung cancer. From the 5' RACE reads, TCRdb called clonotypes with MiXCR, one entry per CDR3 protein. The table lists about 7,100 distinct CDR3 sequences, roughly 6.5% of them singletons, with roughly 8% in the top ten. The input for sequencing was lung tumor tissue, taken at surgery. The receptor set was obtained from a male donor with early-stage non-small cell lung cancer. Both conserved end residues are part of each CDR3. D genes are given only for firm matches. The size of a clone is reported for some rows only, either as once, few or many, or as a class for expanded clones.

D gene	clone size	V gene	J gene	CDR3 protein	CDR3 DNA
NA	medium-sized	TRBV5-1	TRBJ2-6	CASSPRNSGANVLTF	TGCGCCAGCAGCCCAAGGAACTCTGGGGCCAACGTCCTGACTTTC
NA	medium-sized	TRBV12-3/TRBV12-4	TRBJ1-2	CASSPTAGTYGYTF	TGTGCCAGCAGCCCGACCGCAGGGACCTATGGCTACACCTTC
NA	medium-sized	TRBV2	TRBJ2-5	CASTRTDFQETQYF	TGTGCCAGCACGCGCACCGACTTCCAAGAGACCCAGTACTTC
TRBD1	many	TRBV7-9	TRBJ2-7	CASSATGGYTEQYF	TGTGCCAGCAGCGCCACAGGGGGCTATACCGAGCAGTACTTC
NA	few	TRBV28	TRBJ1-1	CASSLGKAEAFF	TGTGCCAGCAGTTTGGGGAAGGCTGAAGCTTTCTTT
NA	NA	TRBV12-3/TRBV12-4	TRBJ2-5	CASSLEGRETQYF	TGTGCCAGCAGCCTGGAAGGGCGGGAGACCCAGTACTTC
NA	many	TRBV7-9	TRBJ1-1	CASSQGTNTEAFF	TGTGCCAGCAGCCAAGGGACCAACACTGAAGCTTTCTTT
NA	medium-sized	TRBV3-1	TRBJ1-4	CASSQNPPGSNEKLFF	TGTGCCAGCAGCCAGAACCCTCCAGGGTCGAATGAAAAACTGTTTTTT
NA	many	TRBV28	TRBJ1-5	CASSFSNQPQHF	TGTGCCAGCAGTTTCTCGAATCAGCCCCAGCATTTT
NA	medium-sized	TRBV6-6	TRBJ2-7	CASSDFSSAGSRSYEQYF	TGTGCCAGCAGCGACTTTTCTTCGGCGGGATCCCGCTCCTACGAGCAGTACTTC